Described below is a single T cell receptor beta chain sequence and its context. Its antigen remains unidentified. This CDR3 spans 13 amino acids. The V and J ends lost 1 base and 5 bases respectively, with 8 bases between them. A single record per CDR3 protein comes from TCRdb applying MiXCR to the reads. The sample carries 300,000 to 400,000 distinct CDR3 sequences, about 27% recorded once. This entry belongs to a study of T cell repertoires in cytomegalovirus infection. The receptor was isolated from a human donor in good health (CMV status not recorded). Some clones in this sample may be carry-over from other donors' samples. The chain joins TRBV12-3 or TRBV12-4 to TRBJ1-2; D not certain. The starting material was cultured PBMCs, obtained from culture after CMV antigen stimulation. In DNA form, the CDR3 reads TGTGCCAGCAGTTTAGGGATAGGATATGGCTACACCTTC. As protein: CASSLGIGYGYTF.